This T cell receptor (beta chain) comes out of a study of blood T cells in healthy people across ages (dated by TCRdb to between 2015 and 2017). Notes on the research overall: Template switching captured roughly one uniquely barcoded TCR beta cDNA molecule per two T cells in model experiments. Age-related changes in TCR beta repertoire diversity were measured in the study by deep sequencing normalized with unique cDNA molecular identifiers. Four age groups were formed from the donors: young (average approximately 15 years), middle-aged (approximately 39), aged (roughly 56) and long-lived (less than 85). To avoid experimental bias, donors of different ages were distributed randomly across sequencing lanes. Using the same blood draw, the study looked at two additional independent replicas of 1 million unique cDNA reads for two donors, one aged 18 to 30 and the other aged 80 or older. On the study overall, not on this receptor specifically: Bulk unsorted PBMC profiling prevented conclusive comparison of naive and antigen-experienced compartments. A strong correlation was found between observed TCR beta diversity and the percentage of naive T cells measured by flow cytometry. Donor CMV infection status was unknown, potentially confounding age-related changes in expanded clonotypes. Observed TCR beta diversity per million T cells fell roughly linearly with age, and a significant reduction was already apparent by age roughly 40. Estimates of total diversity based on one million sequenced T cells were regarded as lower bounds and as underestimates. The long-lived group showed more naive CD4+ T cells, fewer expanded clones and increased TCR diversity than the aged group, suggesting age selection.

Library method: 5' RACE. This sample was sequenced with an Illumina HiSeq 2500. The second PCR ran for roughly 6 to 11 cycles and used a J-beta primer mix along with a sample-barcoded 5' primer. Each TCR beta cDNA molecule received a unique molecular identifier from a template-switch 5' adaptor carrying 12 random nucleotides. Each sample yielded at least 2.5 million CDR3-containing paired-end reads. First-strand cDNA was synthesized from all RNA with the Mint cDNA synthesis kit, primed by a TRBC-specific oligonucleotide. All cDNA was treated with uracil-DNA glycosylase and then went through a first 18-cycle PCR with the universal primers M1SS and BC2_uni_R. Per the source publication's procedure: Each sample was normalized by randomly selecting 1 million high-quality reads, each carrying a distinct molecular identifier. Reads with shared molecular identifiers were discarded instead of being binned into consensus sequences. CDR3 identification, clonotype clustering and error correction used MiTCR with a Q25 quality threshold and the strictest error-elimination algorithm. Lower-bound total TCR beta diversity was estimated with a nonparametric unseen species model using Euler transformation. TCRdb passed the public sequencing reads through fastp at Q25 and MiXCR, retaining productive beta sequences. When rows share a CDR3 protein, they turn into one entry using the most common DNA and genes. The V and J calls and clone size are TCRdb's, not the authors'. The sample records roughly 1,300,000 distinct CDR3 sequences, approximately 63% of which are singletons. The ten largest clones capture over 5.5% of the sample.

The CDR3 has 16 amino acids, counting the end cysteine and phenylalanine. Of all the DNA, just the CDR3 is kept, 48 bases in frame from base 1. The germline V gene encodes CDR1 LGHNT and CDR2 FRNRAP. The V end gives up 6 bases and the J end 4 bases, leaving 13 bases in the junction not matched to a gene. With regard to this clonotype: Its antigen is not yet known. Per-base qualities were not stored, and no clone one base away is much larger.

Donors were a few dozen systemically healthy Caucasian individuals from Russia aged roughly 6 to 100 years. Each donor gave about 11 milliliters of peripheral blood, drawn into EDTA-treated Vacutainer tubes. Ficoll-Paque density-gradient centrifugation was used to isolate PBMCs, with at least 7 million per sample. Trizol reagent was used to extract total RNA from PBMCs, with at least 5.5 micrograms per sample. For every donor, an aliquot of PBMCs went through flow cytometry to measure the percentages of naive CD45RAhigh/CD27high T cells. The sequence was collected from a man between 18 and 35 years old in good health. This chain is built from TRBV12-5 and TRBJ1-1, with 8 middle bases fitting TRBD1. The specimen was blood. The CDR3 is CASGLRTQGAPTEAFF. The sequenced DNA: TGTGCTAGTGGACTCAGAACTCAGGGGGCGCCCACTGAAGCTTTCTTT.